Listed here are 21 T cell receptor beta chains from one sample, sequenced in a study of identical twins. Via MiXCR, TCRdb re-called the 5' RACE reads, giving one row per CDR3 protein. The sample carries about 520,000 distinct CDR3 sequences, 20% to 25% recorded once. This same sample was also part of a study on T cells expressing NK-cell markers.

Sequenced material: CD4+ T cells sorted from blood. The source is a woman aged 18 to 35 in good health.

V gene TRBV4-3 combines with J gene TRBJ2-1; TRBD2 matches 8 bases. The CDR3 totals 15 residues. V lost 3 bases and J lost 8; bases outside the gene matches: 9. The germline CDR1 and CDR2 sequences are LGHNA and YSLEER. CDR3 in amino acids: CASSQAPGLGYEQFF. In DNA, the CDR3 is TGCGCCAGCAGCCAGGCTCCGGGACTAGGCTATGAGCAGTTCTTC.

The table lists this clonotype with a few counts. The gene calls are TRBV9 and TRBJ2-1; D might be TRBD2 (5 bases). Germline lookup yields CDR1 SGDLS and CDR2 YYNGEE. The CDR3 is 15 amino acids. Trimming shortened V by 2 bases and J by 2 bases, and 11 bases separated the two germline ends. The CDR3 nucleotides are TGTGCCAGCAGCGTCGGCGGGCTGACCTACAATGAGCAGTTCTTC. It translates to CASSVGGLTYNEQFF.

This clonotype was seen only a few times. This chain uses TRBV20-1 with TRBJ2-7, with 9 bases that match TRBD2. This CDR3 is 14 amino acids long. Unmatched junction bases numbered 5, after V lost 3 bases and J lost 2 bases. Germline assignment: CDR1 DFQATT and CDR2 SNEGSKA (reference sequence). In DNA form, the CDR3 reads TGCAGTGCTAGCACGGCTAGCGGGGCCTACGAGCAGTACTTC. This gives the protein CSASTASGAYEQYF.

The CDR3 is CSASLAGSLAKNIQYF. In nucleotides, the CDR3 is TGCAGTGCTAGCCTAGCGGGGTCGCTAGCCAAAAACATTCAGTACTTC. V usage is TRBV20-1 and J usage is TRBJ2-4; TRBD2 matches 9 bases. Germline V CDR1 and CDR2: DFQATT, SNEGSKA (reference sequence). This CDR3 is built from 16 residues. V trimming: 3 bases; J trimming: 0 bases; junction bases outside the gene matches: 6.

The V and J genes are TRBV3-1 and TRBJ2-5; no reliable D call. V shed 5 bases and J shed 3 bases, with 16 bases lying between them. The germline V gene encodes CDR1 LGHDT and CDR2 YNNKEL (reference sequence). This CDR3 is 15 amino acids long. DNA of the CDR3: TGTGCCAGCAGCGCCTCTTGGGCTGCAGAAGAGACCCAGTACTTC. As protein: CASSASWAAEETQYF.

The rearrangement uses TRBV2 and TRBJ1-5; D call uncertain. Germline V gives CDR1 SNHLY, CDR2 FYNNEI. Trimming removed 1 base from V and 9 bases from J, with 10 bases in between. This CDR3 comprises 13 residues. CDR3 sequence (DNA): TGTGCCAGCAGTGAAGTCGCGTGGGCGCCCCAGCATTTT. It encodes CASSEVAWAPQHF. Variable domain in full (rest from reference TRBV2 and TRBJ1-5): EPEVTQTPSHQVTQMGQEVILRCVPISNHLYFYWYRQILGQKVEFLVSFYNNEISEKSEIFDDQFSVERPDGSNFTLKIRSTKLEDSAMYFCASSEVAWAPQHFGDGTRLSIL.

The rearrangement uses TRBV7-9 and TRBJ2-2; D ambiguous. Looked up from germline, CDR1 is SEHNR and CDR2 is FQNEAQ (reference sequence). There are 13 residues in the CDR3. V was cut by 1 base and J by 7 bases, with 7 bases left in between. This chain's CDR3 is CASSLEAGGELFF. In nucleotides, the CDR3 is TGTGCCAGCAGCTTAGAGGCTGGCGGGGAGCTGTTTTTT.

This clonotype appeared a few times. This chain joins TRBV6-1 and TRBJ1-1, with D unclear. V dropped 7 bases and J dropped 5 bases, with 14 bases sitting between them. This CDR3 contains 13 residues. The germline V gene encodes CDR1 MNHNS and CDR2 SASEGT. The CDR3 bases are TGTGCCAGCACCTACACGGGTTGGACTGAAGCTTTCTTT. Protein product: CASTYTGWTEAFF.

J is TRBJ2-2 and V is TRBV5-1, with 7 bases identical to TRBD1. The germline gives CDR1 SGHRS, CDR2 YFSETQ. This CDR3 region has 15 residues. The V segment lost 1 base and the J segment 5 bases; nucleotides outside the gene matches: 5. The CDR3 is CASSLMTGHTGELFF. Written as DNA, the CDR3 is TGCGCCAGCAGCTTGATGACAGGGCATACCGGGGAGCTGTTTTTT.

This clonotype was counted only a few times. The rearrangement uses TRBV5-1 and TRBJ2-1, with D unclear. The CDR3 totals 15 residues. V was clipped by 0 bases and J by 7 bases, with 14 bases between them. Germline values: CDR1 SGHRS, CDR2 YFSETQ. CDR3 DNA sequence: TGCGCCAGCAGCTTGGCCCCGGGCATGGGGAATGAGCAGTTCTTC. The encoded protein is CASSLAPGMGNEQFF.

This clonotype was observed many times. The V call is TRBV2, the J call TRBJ2-5; D gene ambiguous. CDR1 is SNHLY, CDR2 FYNNEI, per germline. The ends were cut back, 5 bases at V and 1 base at J, with 11 bases in the middle. The CDR3 spans 14 residues. The CDR3 DNA sequence: TGTGCCAGCAGTATGCGGCAGACCCAAGAGACCCAGTACTTC. Translated: CASSMRQTQETQYF.

This clonotype was counted between two and nine times. The chain uses TRBV29-1 and TRBJ2-7; a weak D match, TRBD1 (5 bases). The germline gives CDR1 SQVTM, CDR2 ANQGSEA. Deletions cut 6 bases from V and 6 bases from J, with 18 bases between. This CDR3 has 13 amino acids. The CDR3 region is CSVLPAADSEQYF. The CDR3 nucleotides read TGCAGCGTCCTTCCGGCTGCCGACAGCGAGCAGTACTTC.

V usage is TRBV5-1 and J usage is TRBJ2-4; 10 positions agree with TRBD2. Losses at the gene ends were 2 bases for V and 5 bases for J; bases not matched to a gene: 4. Per germline, CDR1 SGHRS and CDR2 YFSETQ. CDR3 length equals 15 residues. CDR3 residues: CASSLAGGIENIQYF. CDR3 in DNA: TGCGCCAGCAGCTTAGCGGGGGGGATCGAAAACATTCAGTACTTC.

This clonotype has more than one count but fewer than ten. CDR3 nucleotide sequence: TGTGCCAGCAAGGAGTCGTTAGGCGGCTACACCTTC. Translated: CASKESLGGYTF. V is TRBV6-6 and J is TRBJ1-2; D is uncertain. Deletions cut 7 bases from V and 8 bases from J, with 14 bases between. The germline V gene has CDR1 MNHNY and CDR2 SVGAGI (reference sequence). The CDR3 sequence is 12 residues long.

The gene calls are TRBV14 and TRBJ1-1, with D unclear. This CDR3 has 18 amino acids. Trimming took 3 bases from V and 1 from J, leaving 21 bases between them. Germline CDR1 SGHDN, CDR2 FVKESK. CDR3 residues: CASSHQYSPGVSNTEAFF. The CDR3 nucleotides read TGTGCCAGCAGCCATCAATACAGTCCTGGGGTTTCGAACACTGAAGCTTTCTTT.

The chain carries TRBV12-3 or TRBV12-4 and TRBJ2-1, with no clear D. The CDR3 is made up of 12 amino acids. Trimming left V 3 bases short and J 8 bases short, with 8 bases between. This CDR3 reads CASSLSIDEQFF. In nucleotides, the CDR3 is TGTGCCAGCAGTTTGAGTATCGATGAGCAGTTCTTC.

The chain joins TRBV29-1 to TRBJ1-1, with 11 bases aligning to TRBD1. With V trimmed by 8 bases and J by 3 bases, 5 bases remained unmatched. Germline CDR1 and CDR2: SQVTM and ANQGSEA. There are 13 residues in the CDR3. CDR3 protein: CSTGQGAYTEAFF. The CDR3 DNA sequence: TGCAGCACTGGACAGGGGGCTTACACTGAAGCTTTCTTT. The full variable domain, completed using reference TRBV29-1 and TRBJ1-1, is SAVISQKPSRDICQRGTSLTIQCQVDSQVTMMFWYRQQPGQSLTLIATANQGSEATYESGFVIDKFPISRPNLTFSTLTVSNMSPEDSSIYLCSTGQGAYTEAFFGQGTRLTVV.

The chain combines TRBV7-2 with TRBJ2-7; D may be TRBD2 (5 bases). The CDR3 runs to 15 residues. V was clipped by 5 bases and J by 2 bases, with 16 bases between them. Germline loops: CDR1 SGHTA, CDR2 FQGNSA. CDR3 DNA: TGTGCCAGCAGCAGCCGGAGCGGACCTACCTACGAGCAGTACTTC. Translation gives CASSSRSGPTYEQYF.

The chain carries TRBV4-3 and TRBJ1-1; unclear D gene. This CDR3 is 14 amino acids long. The germline V gene has CDR1 LGHNA and CDR2 YSLEER. The ends were cut back, 0 bases at V and 8 bases at J, with 13 bases in the middle. The CDR3 sequence is CASSQEKSGREAFF. The CDR3 DNA sequence: TGCGCCAGCAGCCAAGAAAAGTCGGGTAGAGAAGCTTTCTTT.

J is TRBJ1-2 and V is TRBV5-1; D perhaps matches TRBD1 (5 bases). V lost 2 bases, J lost 11 bases, and 16 bases lay in between. The CDR3 sequence is 13 residues long. The V gene's germline CDR1 is SGHRS and CDR2 YFSETQ. The CDR3 loop reads CASSFGTSLRYTF. CDR3 coding DNA: TGCGCCAGCAGCTTCGGGACGTCCCTGAGGTACACCTTC.

This clonotype has a handful of counts. At one end, the junction sequence differs from germline, possibly due to a read error. The rearrangement joins TRBV7-2 to TRBJ2-5, with 7 bases that match TRBD1. CDR1 is SGHTA, CDR2 FQGNSA, per germline. This CDR3 contains 16 residues. In nucleotides, the CDR3 is TGTGCCAGCAGCTTAGCAACATGGACAGGAAAAGAGACGCAGTACTTC. This gives the protein CASSLATWTGKETQYF.